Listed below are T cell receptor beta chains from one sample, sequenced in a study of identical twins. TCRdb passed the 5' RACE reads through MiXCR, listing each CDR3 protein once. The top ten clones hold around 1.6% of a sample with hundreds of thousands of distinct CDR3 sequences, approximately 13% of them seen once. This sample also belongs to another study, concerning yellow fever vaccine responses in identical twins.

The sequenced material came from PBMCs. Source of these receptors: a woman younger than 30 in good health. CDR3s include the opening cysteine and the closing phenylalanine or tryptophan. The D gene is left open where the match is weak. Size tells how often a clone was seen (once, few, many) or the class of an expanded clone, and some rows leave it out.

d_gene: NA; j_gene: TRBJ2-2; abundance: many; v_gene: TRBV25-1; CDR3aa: CASSEGAGELFF; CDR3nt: TGTGCCAGCAGTGAGGGGGCCGGGGAGCTGTTTTTT
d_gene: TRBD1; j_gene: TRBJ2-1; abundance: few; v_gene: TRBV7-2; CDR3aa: CASSSRQGNNEQFF; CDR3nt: TGTGCCAGCAGTTCCCGACAGGGTAACAATGAGCAGTTCTTC
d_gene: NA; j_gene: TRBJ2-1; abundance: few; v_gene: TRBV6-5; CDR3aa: CASSYGIYSYNEQFF; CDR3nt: TGTGCCAGCAGTTACGGTATATACTCCTACAATGAGCAGTTCTTC
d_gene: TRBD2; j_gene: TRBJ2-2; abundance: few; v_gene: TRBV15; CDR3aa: CATSKGLAGATDTGELFF; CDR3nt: TGTGCCACCAGCAAGGGACTAGCGGGGGCGACGGACACCGGGGAGCTGTTTTTT
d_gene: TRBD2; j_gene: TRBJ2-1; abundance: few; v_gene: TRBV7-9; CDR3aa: CASSLWGLAGGPFF; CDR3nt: TGTGCCAGCAGCTTATGGGGACTAGCGGGGGGGCCGTTCTTC
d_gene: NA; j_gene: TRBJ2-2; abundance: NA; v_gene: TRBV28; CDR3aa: CASSLFTLWNTGELFF; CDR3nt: TGTGCCAGCAGTTTGTTTACACTCTGGAACACCGGGGAGCTGTTTTTT
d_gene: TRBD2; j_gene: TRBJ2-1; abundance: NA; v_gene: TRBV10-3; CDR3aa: CAISGASGGYNEQFF; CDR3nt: TGTGCCATCAGTGGTGCTAGCGGGGGCTACAATGAGCAGTTCTTC
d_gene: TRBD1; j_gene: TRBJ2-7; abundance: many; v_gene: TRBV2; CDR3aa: CASSETGAPQLTYEQYF; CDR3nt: TGTGCCAGCAGCGAAACAGGGGCACCACAACTCACCTACGAGCAGTACTTC
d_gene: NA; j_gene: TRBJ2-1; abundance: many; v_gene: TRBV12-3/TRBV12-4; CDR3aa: CASSPRGNNEQFF; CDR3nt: TGTGCCAGCAGTCCGCGGGGAAACAATGAGCAGTTCTTC
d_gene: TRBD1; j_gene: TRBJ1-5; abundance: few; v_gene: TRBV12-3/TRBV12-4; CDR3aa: CASSPSNRGLGDNQPQHF; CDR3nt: TGTGCCAGCAGTCCATCCAACAGGGGGCTTGGGGACAATCAGCCCCAGCATTTT
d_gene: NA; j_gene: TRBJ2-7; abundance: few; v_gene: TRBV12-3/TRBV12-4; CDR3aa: CASSLRGRRLYEQYF; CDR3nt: TGTGCCAGCAGTTTACGGGGCAGACGCCTCTACGAGCAGTACTTC
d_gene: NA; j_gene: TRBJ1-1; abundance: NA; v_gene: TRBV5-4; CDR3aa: CASSSKGPNTEAFF; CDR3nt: TGTGCCAGCAGCTCGAAGGGGCCGAACACTGAAGCTTTCTTT
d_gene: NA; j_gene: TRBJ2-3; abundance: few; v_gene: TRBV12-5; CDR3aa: CASGLGSGVTDTQYF; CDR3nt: TGTGCTAGTGGGTTGGGGAGCGGAGTCACAGATACGCAGTATTTT
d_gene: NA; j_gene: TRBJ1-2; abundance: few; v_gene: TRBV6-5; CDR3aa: CASSYSMRDTSNYGYTF; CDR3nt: TGTGCCAGCAGTTACTCGATGCGGGACACCTCTAACTATGGCTACACCTTC
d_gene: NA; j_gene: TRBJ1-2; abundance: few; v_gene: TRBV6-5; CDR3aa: CASSYGFGYGYTF; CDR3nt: TGTGCCAGCAGTTACGGGTTCGGCTATGGCTACACCTTC
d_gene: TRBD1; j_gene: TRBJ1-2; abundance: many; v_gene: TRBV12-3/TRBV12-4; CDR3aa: CASRKDRSPANYGYTF; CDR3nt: TGTGCCAGCAGGAAGGACAGGAGCCCAGCTAACTATGGCTACACCTTC
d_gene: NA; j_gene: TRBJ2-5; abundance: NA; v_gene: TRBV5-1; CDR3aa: CASSLWSEETQYF; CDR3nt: TGCGCCAGCAGCTTGTGGTCAGAAGAGACCCAGTACTTC
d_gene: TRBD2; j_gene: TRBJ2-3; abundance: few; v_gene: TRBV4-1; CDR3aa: CASSQEGPSGGTRTDTQYF; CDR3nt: TGCGCCAGCAGCCAAGAAGGGCCTAGCGGGGGAACTCGCACAGATACGCAGTATTTT
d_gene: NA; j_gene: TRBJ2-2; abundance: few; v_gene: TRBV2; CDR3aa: CASRAGPKVPGELFF; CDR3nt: TGTGCCAGCAGGGCCGGGCCCAAAGTTCCCGGGGAGCTGTTTTTT
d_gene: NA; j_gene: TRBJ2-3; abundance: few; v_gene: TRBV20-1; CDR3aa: CSARAGSGTDTQYF; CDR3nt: TGCAGTGCTAGGGCCGGGAGCGGCACAGATACGCAGTATTTT
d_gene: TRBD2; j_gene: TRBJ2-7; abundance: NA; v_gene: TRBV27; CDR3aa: CASSYSGRPYEQYF; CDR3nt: TGTGCCAGTTCATATAGCGGGAGGCCCTACGAGCAGTACTTC
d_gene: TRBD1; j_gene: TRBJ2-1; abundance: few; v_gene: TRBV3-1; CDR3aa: CASSREDRVLGNEQFF; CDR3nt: TGTGCCAGCAGCCGCGAAGACAGGGTCCTAGGCAATGAGCAGTTCTTC
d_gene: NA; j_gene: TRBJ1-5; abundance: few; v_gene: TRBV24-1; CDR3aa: CATSAPGVMAPQHF; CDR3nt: TGTGCCACCAGTGCCCCGGGGGTCATGGCGCCCCAGCATTTT
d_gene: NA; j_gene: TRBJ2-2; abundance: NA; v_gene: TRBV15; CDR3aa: CATSRVTPANTGELFF; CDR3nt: TGTGCCACCAGCAGAGTCACACCCGCGAACACCGGGGAGCTGTTTTTT
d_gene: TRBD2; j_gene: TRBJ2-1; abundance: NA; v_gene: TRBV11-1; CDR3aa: CASSLGGTSGSQYNEQFF; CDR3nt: TGTGCCAGCAGCTTAGGGGGGACTAGCGGGAGCCAATACAATGAGCAGTTCTTC
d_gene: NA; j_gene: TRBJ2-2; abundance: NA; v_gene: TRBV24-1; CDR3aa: CATSDLKEVLFF; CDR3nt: TGTGCCACCAGTGATCTCAAGGAGGTGCTGTTTTTT
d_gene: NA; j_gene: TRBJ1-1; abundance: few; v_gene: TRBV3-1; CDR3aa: CASSPIGGSGTEAFF; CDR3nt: TGTGCCAGCAGCCCCATTGGAGGTTCGGGCACTGAAGCTTTCTTT
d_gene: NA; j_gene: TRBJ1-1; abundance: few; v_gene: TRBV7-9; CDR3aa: CASSFQANTEAFF; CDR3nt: TGTGCCAGCAGCTTCCAGGCGAACACTGAAGCTTTCTTT
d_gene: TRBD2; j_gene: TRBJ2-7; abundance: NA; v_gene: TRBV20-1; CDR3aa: CSAIKREGAYEQYF; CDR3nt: TGCAGTGCTATAAAGCGGGAGGGAGCCTACGAGCAGTACTTC
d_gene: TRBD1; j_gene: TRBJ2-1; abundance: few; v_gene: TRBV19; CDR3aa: CASSNRDRGDRNEQFF; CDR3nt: TGTGCCAGTAGTAACCGGGACAGGGGCGACAGGAATGAGCAGTTCTTC
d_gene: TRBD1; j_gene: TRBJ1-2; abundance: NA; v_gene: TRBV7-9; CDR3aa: CASSATGNLGGYTF; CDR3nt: TGTGCCAGCAGCGCGACAGGGAACTTGGGTGGCTACACCTTC
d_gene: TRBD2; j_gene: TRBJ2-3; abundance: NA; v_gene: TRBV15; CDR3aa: CATSRIKIAGGTDTQYF; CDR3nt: TGTGCCACCAGCAGAATCAAAATAGCGGGGGGCACAGATACGCAGTATTTT
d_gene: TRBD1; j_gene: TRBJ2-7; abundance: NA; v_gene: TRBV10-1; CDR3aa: CASSPRGTGGEQYF; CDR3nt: TGCGCCAGCAGCCCCAGAGGGACAGGCGGGGAGCAGTACTTC
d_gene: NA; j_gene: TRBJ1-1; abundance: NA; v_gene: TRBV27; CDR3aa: CASLGGNRDTEAFF; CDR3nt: TGTGCCAGCCTCGGTGGTAACAGAGACACTGAAGCTTTCTTT
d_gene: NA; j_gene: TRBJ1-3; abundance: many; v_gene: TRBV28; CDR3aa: CASSFQQPPRIYF; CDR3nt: TGTGCCAGCAGTTTTCAACAGCCCCCGCGAATATATTTT
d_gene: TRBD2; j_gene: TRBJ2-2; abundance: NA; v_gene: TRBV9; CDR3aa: CASSVAAGGLTGELFF; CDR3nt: TGTGCCAGCAGCGTAGCTGCGGGAGGGCTCACCGGGGAGCTGTTTTTT